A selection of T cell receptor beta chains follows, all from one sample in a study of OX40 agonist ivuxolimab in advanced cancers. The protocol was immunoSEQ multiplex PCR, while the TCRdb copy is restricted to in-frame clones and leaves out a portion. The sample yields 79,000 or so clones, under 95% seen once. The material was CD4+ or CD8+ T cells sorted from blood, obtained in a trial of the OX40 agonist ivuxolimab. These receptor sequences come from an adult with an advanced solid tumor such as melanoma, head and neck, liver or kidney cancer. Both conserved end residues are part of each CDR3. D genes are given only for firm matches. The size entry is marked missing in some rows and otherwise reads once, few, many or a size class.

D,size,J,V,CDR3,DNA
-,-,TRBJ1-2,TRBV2,CASRVFGGGYTF,TGTGCCAGCAGGGTTTTTGGTGGAGGCTACACCTTC
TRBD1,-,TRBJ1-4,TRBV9,CASSGGRTGPRGEKLFF,TGTGCCAGCAGCGGAGGAAGGACAGGTCCCCGGGGTGAAAAACTGTTTTTT
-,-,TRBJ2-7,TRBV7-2,CASSLVLAELTYEQYF,TGTGCCAGCAGCTTAGTGTTAGCCGAACTCACCTACGAGCAGTACTTC
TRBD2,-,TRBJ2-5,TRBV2,CASSESVAGASQETQYF,TGTGCCAGCAGTGAATCTGTGGCGGGAGCGTCACAAGAGACCCAGTACTTC
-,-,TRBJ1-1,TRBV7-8,CASSSSRVTEAFF,TGTGCCAGCAGCTCATCGCGGGTCACTGAAGCTTTCTTT
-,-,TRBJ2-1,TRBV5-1,CASSSVGPSNEQFF,TGCGCCAGCAGCTCGGTCGGACCTTCGAATGAGCAGTTCTTC
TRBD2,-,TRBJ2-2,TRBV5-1,CASSLYGSAGANTGELFF,TGCGCCAGCAGCTTGTACGGGTCGGCGGGAGCGAACACCGGGGAGCTGTTTTTT
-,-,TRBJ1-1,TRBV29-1,CSYGRGAEAFF,TGCAGCTATGGGCGGGGAGCTGAAGCTTTCTTT
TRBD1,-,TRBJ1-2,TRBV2,CASSGRQGARGYTF,TGTGCCAGCAGTGGACGACAGGGGGCGCGTGGCTACACCTTC
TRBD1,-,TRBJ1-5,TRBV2,CASSDLGQGNQPQHF,TGTGCCAGCAGTGATCTAGGACAGGGCAACCAGCCCCAGCATTTT
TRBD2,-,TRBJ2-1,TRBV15,CATSRGTSGRWYNEQFF,TGTGCCACCAGCAGGGGGACTAGCGGGAGATGGTACAATGAGCAGTTCTTC
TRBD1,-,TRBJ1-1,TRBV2,CASSGLDREGTEAFF,TGTGCCAGCAGTGGGTTAGACAGGGAAGGGACTGAAGCTTTCTTT
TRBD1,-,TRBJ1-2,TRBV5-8,CASSPGTVYLMGYTF,TGTGCCAGCAGCCCGGGGACAGTCTATTTAATGGGCTACACCTTC
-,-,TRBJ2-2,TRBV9,CASSVDGRAESGELFF,TGTGCCAGCAGCGTCGACGGACGGGCGGAGAGCGGGGAGCTGTTTTTT
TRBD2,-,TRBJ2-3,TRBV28,CASSSGATDTQYF,TGTGCCAGCAGTAGCGGGGCGACAGATACGCAGTATTTT
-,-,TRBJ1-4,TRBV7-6,CASSLSTGWANEKLFF,TGTGCCAGCAGCCTAAGTACAGGCTGGGCAAATGAAAAACTGTTTTTT
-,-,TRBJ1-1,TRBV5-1,CASILGGGEGNTEAFF,-
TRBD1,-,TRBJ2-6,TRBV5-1,CASSLTGVSGANVLTF,TGCGCCAGCAGCTTGACAGGGGTCTCTGGGGCCAACGTCCTGACTTTC
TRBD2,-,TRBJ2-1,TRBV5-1,CASSFGTSGHSSYNEQFF,TGCGCCAGCAGCTTCGGGACTAGCGGGCATAGCTCCTACAATGAGCAGTTCTTC
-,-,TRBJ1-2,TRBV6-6,CASSTHIGPIGYTF,TGTGCCAGCAGTACACACATCGGGCCGATTGGCTACACCTTC
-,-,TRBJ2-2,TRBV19,CASSPGGQGGELFF,TGTGCCAGTAGTCCCGGGGGGCAGGGCGGGGAGCTGTTTTTT
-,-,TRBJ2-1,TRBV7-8,CASSLGGRRSEQFF,TGTGCCAGCAGCTTAGGTGGGAGACGGAGTGAGCAGTTCTTC
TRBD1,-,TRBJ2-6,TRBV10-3,CASMPGTGGFGANVLTF,TGTGCCTCTATGCCGGGGACAGGGGGCTTTGGGGCCAACGTCCTGACTTTC
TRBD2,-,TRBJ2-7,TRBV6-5,CASSRLAGPYEQYF,TGTGCCAGCAGCAGACTAGCGGGCCCCTACGAGCAGTACTTC
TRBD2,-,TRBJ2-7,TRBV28,CASSAHHLAGVSYEQYF,TGTGCCAGCAGTGCCCATCATCTAGCGGGAGTTTCCTACGAGCAGTACTTC
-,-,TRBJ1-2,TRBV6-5,CASRKTGSANYGYTF,TGTGCCAGCAGAAAAACAGGAAGTGCTAACTATGGCTACACCTTC
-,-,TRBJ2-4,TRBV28,CASRAAKNIQYF,TGTGCCAGTAGAGCGGCCAAAAACATTCAGTACTTC
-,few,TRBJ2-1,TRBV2,CASDTEGGQGFNEQFF,TGTGCCAGCGACACCGAGGGGGGGCAAGGGTTCAATGAGCAGTTCTTC
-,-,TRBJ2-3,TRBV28,CASTGLGDTQYF,TGTGCCAGCACCGGTCTGGGAGATACGCAGTATTTT
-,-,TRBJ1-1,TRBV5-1,CASTGLGTEAFF,TGCGCCAGCACGGGGCTCGGCACTGAAGCTTTCTTT
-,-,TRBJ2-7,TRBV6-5,CASSYLPGPYEQYF,TGTGCCAGCAGTTACCTTCCGGGCCCCTACGAGCAGTACTTC
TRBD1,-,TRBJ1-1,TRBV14,CASSHDRGGTEAFF,TGTGCCAGCAGCCACGACAGGGGGGGTACTGAAGCTTTCTTT
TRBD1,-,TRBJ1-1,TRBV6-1,CASSGGQWATEAFF,TGTGCCAGCAGTGGGGGACAGTGGGCCACTGAAGCTTTCTTT
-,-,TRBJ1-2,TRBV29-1,CSVCSGAGGYTF,TGCAGCGTTTGTAGCGGGGCGGGCGGCTACACCTTC
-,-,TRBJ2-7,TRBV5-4,CASSPNPRGELYEQYF,TGTGCCAGCAGCCCGAACCCCAGGGGAGAACTCTACGAGCAGTACTTC
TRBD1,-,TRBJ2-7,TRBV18,CASSPPGRGQGAEQYF,TGTGCCAGCTCACCACCTGGTAGGGGACAGGGGGCAGAGCAGTACTTC
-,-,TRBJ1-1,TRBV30,CAWSVNTEAFF,TGTGCCTGGAGTGTCAACACTGAAGCTTTCTTT
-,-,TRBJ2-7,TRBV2,CASRQSGLSYEQYF,TGTGCCAGCAGGCAAAGTGGACTGTCCTACGAGCAGTACTTC
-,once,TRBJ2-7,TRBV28,CASSLGGPYEQYF,TGTGCCAGCAGTTTGGGCGGCCCCTACGAGCAGTACTTC
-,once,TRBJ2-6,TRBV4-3,CASSQDYRSSGANVLTF,TGCGCCAGCAGCCAAGATTACCGAAGCTCTGGGGCCAACGTCCTGACTTTC
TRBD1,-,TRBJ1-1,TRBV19,CASSVQGGLYTEAFF,TGTGCCAGTAGTGTACAGGGGGGGTTGTACACTGAAGCTTTCTTT
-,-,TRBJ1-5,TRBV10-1,CASHRGGANQPQHF,TGCGCCAGCCACCGGGGCGGGGCAAATCAGCCCCAGCATTTT
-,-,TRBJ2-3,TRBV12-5,CASGKPRGREATDTQYF,TGTGCTAGTGGTAAACCCCGTGGTAGGGAGGCCACAGATACGCAGTATTTT
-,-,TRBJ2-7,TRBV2,CASKSLGREQYF,TGTGCCAGCAAGTCTCTGGGGCGCGAGCAGTACTTC
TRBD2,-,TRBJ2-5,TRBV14,CASSQGLAATGETQYF,TGTGCCAGCAGCCAGGGACTAGCGGCAACTGGAGAGACCCAGTACTTC
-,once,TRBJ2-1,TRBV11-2,CASSLGLQDEQFF,TGTGCCAGCAGCTTAGGTTTACAGGATGAGCAGTTCTTC
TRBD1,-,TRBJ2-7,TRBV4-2,CASSRDRGGTYEQYF,TGTGCCAGCAGCCGCGACAGGGGTGGGACCTACGAGCAGTACTTC
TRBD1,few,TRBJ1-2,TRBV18,CASSTGGGFGYTF,TGTGCCAGCTCCACGGGAGGGGGCTTTGGCTACACCTTC
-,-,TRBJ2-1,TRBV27,CASKTSRSYNEQFF,TGTGCCAGCAAAACTAGTCGCTCCTACAATGAGCAGTTCTTC
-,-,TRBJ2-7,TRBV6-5,CASKGMSYEQYF,TGTGCCAGCAAGGGGATGTCCTACGAGCAGTACTTC
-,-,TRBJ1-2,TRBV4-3,CASSQLGEGYGYTF,TGCGCCAGCAGCCAACTAGGAGAAGGCTATGGCTACACCTTC
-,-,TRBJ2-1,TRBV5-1,CASSAILDEQFF,TGCGCCAGCAGCGCGATACTCGATGAGCAGTTCTTC
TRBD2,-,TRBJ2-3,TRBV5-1,CASSSGIAGSTDTQYF,TGCGCCAGCAGCTCCGGGATAGCGGGCAGCACAGATACGCAGTATTTT
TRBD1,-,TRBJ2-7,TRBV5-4,CASSLEGGGYEQYF,TGTGCCAGCAGCTTGGAAGGGGGCGGGTACGAGCAGTACTTC
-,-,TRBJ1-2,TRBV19,CASSSGQRFYGYTF,TGTGCCAGTAGTAGCGGTCAACGCTTTTATGGCTACACCTTC
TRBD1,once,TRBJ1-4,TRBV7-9,CASSVGTGEKLFF,TGTGCCAGCAGCGTCGGGACAGGGGAAAAACTGTTTTTT
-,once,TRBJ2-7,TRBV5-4,CASSPTNYEQYF,TGTGCCAGCAGCCCAACCAACTACGAGCAGTACTTC
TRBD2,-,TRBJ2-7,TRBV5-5,CASSLLAEGSYEQYF,TGTGCCAGCAGCTTACTAGCGGAAGGCTCCTACGAGCAGTACTTC
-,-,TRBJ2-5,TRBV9,CASSAGGDLMRETQYF,TGTGCCAGCAGCGCCGGCGGGGACCTTATGCGGGAGACCCAGTACTTC